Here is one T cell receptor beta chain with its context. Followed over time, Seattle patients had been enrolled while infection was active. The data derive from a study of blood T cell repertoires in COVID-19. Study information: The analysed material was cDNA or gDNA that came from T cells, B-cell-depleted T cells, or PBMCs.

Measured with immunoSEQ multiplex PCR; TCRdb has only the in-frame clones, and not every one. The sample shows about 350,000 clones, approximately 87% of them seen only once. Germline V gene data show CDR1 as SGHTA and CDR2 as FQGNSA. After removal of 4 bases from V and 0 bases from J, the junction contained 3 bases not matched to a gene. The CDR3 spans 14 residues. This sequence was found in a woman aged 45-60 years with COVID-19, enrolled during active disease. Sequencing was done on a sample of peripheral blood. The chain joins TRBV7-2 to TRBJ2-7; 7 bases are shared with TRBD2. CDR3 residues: CASSSSGNSYEQYF. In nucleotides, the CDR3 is TGTGCCAGCAGCTCGAGCGGGAACTCCTACGAGCAGTACTTC.